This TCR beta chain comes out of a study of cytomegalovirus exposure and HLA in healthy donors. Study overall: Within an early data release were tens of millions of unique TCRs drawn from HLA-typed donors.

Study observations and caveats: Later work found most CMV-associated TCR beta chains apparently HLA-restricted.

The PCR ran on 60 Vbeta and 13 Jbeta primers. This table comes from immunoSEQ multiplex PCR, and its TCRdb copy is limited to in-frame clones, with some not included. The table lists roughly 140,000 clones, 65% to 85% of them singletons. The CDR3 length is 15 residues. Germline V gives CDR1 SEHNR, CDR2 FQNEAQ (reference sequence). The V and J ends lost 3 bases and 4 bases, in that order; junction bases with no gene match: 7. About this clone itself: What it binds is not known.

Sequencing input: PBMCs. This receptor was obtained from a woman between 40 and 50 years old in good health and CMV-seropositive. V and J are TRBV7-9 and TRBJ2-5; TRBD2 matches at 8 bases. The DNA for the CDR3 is TGTGCCAGCAGCTTGGATGTCGGGGGGGGAGAGACCCAGTACTTC. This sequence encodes CASSLDVGGGETQYF.